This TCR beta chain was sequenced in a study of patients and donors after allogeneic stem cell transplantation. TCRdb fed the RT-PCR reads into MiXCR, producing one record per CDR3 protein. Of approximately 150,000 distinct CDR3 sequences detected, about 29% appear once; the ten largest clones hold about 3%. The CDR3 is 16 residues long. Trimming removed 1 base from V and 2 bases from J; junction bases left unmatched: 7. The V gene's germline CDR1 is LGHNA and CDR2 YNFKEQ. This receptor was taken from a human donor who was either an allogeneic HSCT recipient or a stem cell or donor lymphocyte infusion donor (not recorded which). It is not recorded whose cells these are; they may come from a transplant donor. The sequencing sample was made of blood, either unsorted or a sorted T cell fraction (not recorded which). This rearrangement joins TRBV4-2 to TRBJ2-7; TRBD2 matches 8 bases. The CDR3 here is CASSQAKAGVPYEQYF. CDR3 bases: TGTGCCAGCAGCCAAGCGAAAGCGGGGGTACCCTACGAGCAGTACTTC.